This T cell receptor beta chain was retrieved from a study of blood T cell repertoires in COVID-19. Whole-study context: From the United States, Italy and Spain came samples of acute and convalescent COVID-19. T cells, B-cell-depleted T cells, or PBMCs supplied cDNA or gDNA.

Clones were sequenced by immunoSEQ multiplex PCR, and TCRdb holds only the in-frame ones, with some missing. The sample holds 200,000 or so clones, around 84% seen once. Study members were between roughly 18 and 90 years old and lived in some 26 US regions. Clinical history as reported by participants underpinned cohort assignment. Germline V gene sequence: CDR1 MNHEY, CDR2 SVGAGI. The CDR3 runs to 15 residues. The V gene end was trimmed by 2 bases and the J gene end by 4 bases; junction bases not matched to a gene: 7. Input material: PBMCs or T cells enriched from blood (not recorded which). This TCR derives from a woman between 40 and 55 years old with acute COVID-19. The rearrangement uses TRBV6-5 and TRBJ1-1, with 7 bases fitting TRBD1. The CDR3 sequence is CASSYDRVLGTEAFF. The CDR3 DNA sequence: TGTGCCAGCAGTTACGACAGGGTTCTGGGCACTGAAGCTTTCTTT.